The 11 T cell receptor beta chains given below trace back to one sample, sequenced in a study of glioma-infiltrating T cells after dendritic cell vaccination. Profiling relied on immunoSEQ multiplex PCR, and the TCRdb table lists in-frame clones only, not all of them. The repertoire includes about 82,000 clones, approximately 90% of them detected once, and approximately 2.9% sits in the top ten. The source was blood, collected before dendritic cell vaccination. The receptors shown here come from a human donor with glioblastoma.

The chain has TRBV11-2 and TRBJ1-1; TRBD1 is a possible D gene (6 bases). Trimming left V 5 bases short and J 4 bases short, with 14 bases between. CDR3 length: 14 amino acids. In germline, CDR1 is SGHAT, CDR2 FQNNGV. The CDR3 DNA reads TGTGCCAGCAGCACATTAGGGGGAAGCACTGAAGCTTTCTTT. Encoded protein: CASSTLGGSTEAFF.

This clone was seen a single time. The rearrangement uses TRBV4-1 and TRBJ2-1, with 7 bases matching TRBD1. Germline CDR1 and CDR2: MGHRA and YSYEKL. The CDR3 runs 16 residues. The trim removed 1 base at V and 5 bases at J, leaving 8 bases unmatched. The CDR3: CASSQGRQGNNNEQFF. The CDR3 bases are TGCGCCAGCAGCCAAGGGAGACAGGGAAATAACAATGAGCAGTTCTTC.

The V call is TRBV5-1, the J call TRBJ2-3; 12 bases agree with TRBD2. The germline gives CDR1 SGHRS, CDR2 YFSETQ. The CDR3 has 17 amino acids. The trim removed 0 bases at V and 3 bases at J, leaving 5 bases unmatched. The CDR3 nucleotides read TGCGCCAGCAGCTTGGGCCGGACTAGCGGGAAAACAGATACGCAGTATTTT. This encodes CASSLGRTSGKTDTQYF.

The rearrangement links TRBV6-6 to TRBJ2-5, with D maybe TRBD1 (5 bases). CDR3 length: 12 residues. Germline assignment: CDR1 MNHNY and CDR2 SVGAGI (reference sequence). V lost 8 bases, J lost 5 bases, and 12 bases lay in between. DNA of the CDR3: TGTGCCAGCGCTAAGGGGCAGGAGACCCAGTACTTC. Translation gives CASAKGQETQYF.

The chain combines TRBV10-3 with TRBJ2-7, with D unclear. This CDR3 is built from 13 residues. Deletions cut 2 bases from V and 2 bases from J, with 7 bases between. Germline V gene data show CDR1 as ENHRY and CDR2 as SYGVKD. CDR3 sequence (DNA): TGTGCCATCAGTGAGCGCGAGGCCTACGAGCAGTACTTC. Translation: CAISEREAYEQYF.

The chain recombines TRBV30 with TRBJ2-7; possibly TRBD1 for D (5 bases). Germline V lookup: CDR1 GTSNPN, CDR2 SVGIG (reference sequence). The V and J ends lost 0 bases and 6 bases respectively, with 12 bases between them. There are 13 residues in the CDR3. CDR3 sequence reads: CAWSVQGVGEQYF. CDR3 coding DNA: TGTGCCTGGAGTGTACAAGGGGTGGGCGAGCAGTACTTC.

V and J are TRBV6-1 and TRBJ1-1; D unresolved. V was trimmed by 7 bases and J by 5 bases, leaving 17 bases between them. The germline CDR1 and CDR2 sequences are MNHNS and SASEGT. The CDR3 has 14 amino acids. CDR3: CASTEMPGSTEAFF. The CDR3 region has the DNA TGTGCCAGCACCGAAATGCCGGGGAGTACTGAAGCTTTCTTT.

The rearrangement uses TRBV2 and TRBJ2-1, with D perhaps TRBD1 (6 bases). This CDR3 contains 14 residues. Germline V gives CDR1 SNHLY, CDR2 FYNNEI. The ends were cut back, 5 bases at V and 8 bases at J, with 16 bases in the middle. The DNA for the CDR3 is TGTGCCAGCAGTTGGCTCCTCAGGGGCGATGAGCAGTTCTTC. Its translation: CASSWLLRGDEQFF.

V and J are TRBV6-1 and TRBJ1-2; TRBD1 is a possible D gene (5 bases). The length of the CDR3 is 12 residues. With 2 bases removed from V and 8 bases from J, the gap between germline ends came to 9 bases. Germline assignment: CDR1 MNHNS and CDR2 SASEGT. The CDR3 DNA sequence: TGTGCCAGCAGTGAAAGGACAAACGGCTACACCTTC. Translated: CASSERTNGYTF.

V is TRBV27 and J is TRBJ1-5; 9 nucleotides agree with TRBD1. This CDR3 is built from 14 residues. Germline V gene lookup returns CDR1 MNHEY and CDR2 SMNVEV (reference sequence). Trimming removed 8 bases from V and 9 bases from J; junction bases left unmatched: 11. The CDR3 protein is CASGIGTGTLPQHF. In nucleotides, the CDR3 is TGTGCCAGCGGAATCGGGACAGGGACCCTGCCCCAGCATTTT.

The sample holds a few counts of this clone. The J gene is TRBJ2-5, the V gene TRBV7-9; weak D call: TRBD1 (5 bases). This CDR3 is built from 13 residues. With 1 base removed from V and 4 bases from J, the gap between germline ends came to 7 bases. The germline gives CDR1 SEHNR, CDR2 FQNEAQ (reference sequence). This chain's CDR3 is CASSLEGRETQYF. The CDR3 DNA reads as TGTGCCAGCAGCTTAGAGGGGCGAGAGACCCAGTACTTC.